This T cell receptor beta chain was sequenced in a study of blood T cell repertoires in COVID-19. The wider study: In each case, the material was cDNA or gDNA derived from T cells, B-cell-depleted T cells, or PBMCs.

Profiling relied on immunoSEQ multiplex PCR, and the TCRdb table lists in-frame clones only, not all of them. The sample lists about 140,000 clones; approximately 84% were seen once. Participants, roughly 18 to 100 years old, spanned approximately 26 US areas. The CDR3 has 15 residues. Germline assignment: CDR1 SNHLY and CDR2 FYNNEI. With 2 bases removed from V and 7 bases from J, the gap between germline ends came to 12 bases. Specimen: PBMCs or T cells enriched from blood (not recorded which). The chain joins TRBV2 to TRBJ1-6, with D unresolved. The receptor comes from a man aged 50 or older in a cohort exposed to, infected with or recovered from COVID-19 (not recorded which). The CDR3, as DNA: TGTGCCAGCAGTGAATCTAGAGGGCTAAATTCACCCCTCCACTTT. Protein: CASSESRGLNSPLHF.